Only a few counts were recorded for the clone carrying this T cell receptor (beta chain). What it binds is not known. The data are from a study of T cells in Graves' hyperthyroidism and ophthalmopathy. Inclusion characteristics of ophthalmopathy patients comprised a Clinical Activity Score of at least 3, a NOSPECS grade of at least 4, and duration under 3 months. Study-wide findings and caveats: Peripheral blood also featured most of the thyroid clonotypes expanded above 0.001.

It was RNA transcripts that yielded the amplified TCR beta CDR3 regions. First-round RT-PCR with HTBI primers amplified the TCR CDR3 region. Each CDR3 protein gets one entry after TCRdb re-called the multiplex PCR reads with MiXCR. The data show about half a million distinct CDR3 sequences, just under 20% seen once. The V segment lost 6 bases and the J segment 8 bases; nucleotides outside the gene matches: 9. This CDR3 comprises 14 residues. The germline CDR1 and CDR2 sequences are MDHEN and SYDVKM. The TCR was taken from a man aged 35 to 55 with Graves' ophthalmopathy. The genes are TRBV28 and TRBJ1-4; 7 bases are a match to TRBD1. Material: blood. This chain's CDR3 is CASSLDREGEKLFF. CDR3 DNA sequence: TGTGCCAGCAGCCTCGACAGGGAGGGGGAAAAACTGTTTTTT.